What follows are 24 T cell receptor beta chains derived from one specimen sequenced in a study of T cells in Graves' hyperthyroidism and ophthalmopathy. Authors of the study amplified TCR beta CDR3 regions from RNA transcripts. A first-round RT-PCR of the TCR CDR3 used the HTBI primer set. TCRdb used MiXCR to reprocess the multiplex PCR reads, holding one entry per CDR3 protein. Among some 620,000 distinct CDR3 sequences listed, roughly 17% were seen once. The specimen was blood. These receptors originate from a woman aged 25 to 39 with Graves' hyperthyroidism.

The rearrangement joins TRBV7-3 to TRBJ1-1, with D hard to call. V was clipped by 5 bases and J by 2 bases, with 15 bases between them. Germline assignment: CDR1 SGHTA and CDR2 FQGTGA. This CDR3 comprises 15 residues. CDR3 sequence reads: CASSPERVGNTEAFF. The CDR3 DNA is TGTGCCAGCAGCCCCGAACGGGTGGGAAACACTGAAGCTTTCTTT.

The table lists this clonotype with many counts. This sequence joins TRBV6-2 or TRBV6-3 and TRBJ2-7; D perhaps matches TRBD1 (5 bases). CDR1 is MNHEY and CDR2 is SVGEGT in the germline V gene. Trimming took off 0 bases at V and 2 bases at J, with 5 bases between the two ends. There are 13 residues in the CDR3. Written as DNA, the CDR3 is TGTGCCAGCAGTTACTCGGACACCTACGAGCAGTACTTC. It translates to CASSYSDTYEQYF.

The chain has TRBV7-2 and TRBJ1-5; possible D gene TRBD1, 5 bases. V was cut by 1 base and J by 7 bases, with 20 bases left in between. Germline assignment: CDR1 SGHTA and CDR2 FQGNSA. The CDR3 contains 17 residues. The CDR3 spells CASSLDLPGPYGQPQHF. The DNA of the CDR3 is TGTGCCAGCAGCTTAGACCTACCGGGACCCTATGGACAGCCCCAGCATTTT. The whole variable domain, remainder taken from reference TRBV7-2 and TRBJ1-5, is GAGVSQSPSNKVTEKGKDVELRCDPISGHTALYWYRQSLGQGLEFLIYFQGNSAPDKSGLPSDRFSAERTGGSVSTLTIQRTQQEDSAVYLCASSLDLPGPYGQPQHFGDGTRLSIL.

The gene calls are TRBV13 and TRBJ2-1; 8 nucleotides line up with TRBD2. After removal of 8 bases from V and 7 bases from J, the junction contained 10 bases not matched to a gene. Germline values: CDR1 PRHDT, CDR2 FYEKMQ (reference sequence). The CDR3 loop spans 14 amino acids. The CDR3 DNA follows: TGTGCCAGCCGCGACCCGGGACTAGGAAATGAGCAGTTCTTC. Encoded protein: CASRDPGLGNEQFF.

This clonotype was observed at least ten times. This rearrangement joins TRBV20-1 to TRBJ2-7, with D maybe TRBD2 (6 bases). CDR3 length equals 13 residues. Per germline, CDR1 DFQATT and CDR2 SNEGSKA (reference sequence). V lost 1 base and J lost 4, with 11 bases in between. The CDR3 spells CSARAASEYEQYF. Here the CDR3 DNA reads TGCAGTGCTAGAGCGGCTAGCGAATACGAGCAGTACTTC.

This clonotype occurred a few times. The chain joins TRBV24-1 to TRBJ1-3; 11 bases line up with TRBD1. Germline trimming cut 9 bases from V and 3 bases from J; bases unmatched to any gene: 3. This CDR3 is 14 amino acids long. The germline gives CDR1 KGHDR, CDR2 SFDVKD. Written as DNA, the CDR3 is TGTGCCACCTCGGACAGGGGGCTTGGAAACACCATATATTTT. Its translation is CATSDRGLGNTIYF.

This clonotype came up many times. The V gene is TRBV12-3 or TRBV12-4, the J gene TRBJ2-1; D is possibly TRBD1 or TRBD2 (5 bases each). This CDR3 comprises 14 residues. V was shortened by 8 bases and J by 2 bases, with 13 bases between the two germline ends. CDR3 residues: CASEGQDTYNEQFF. The CDR3 DNA sequence: TGTGCCAGCGAGGGCCAGGACACCTACAATGAGCAGTTCTTC.

This clonotype was counted a few times. The chain is built from TRBV29-1 and TRBJ2-1; 11 nucleotides agree with TRBD2. The J segment lost 0 bases and the V segment lost 7 bases, leaving 5 bases of the junction unmatched. The CDR3 runs to 15 residues. Germline V gives CDR1 SQVTM, CDR2 ANQGSEA. The CDR3 DNA follows: TGCAGCGCTGGACTAGCGGGTAGCTCCTACAATGAGCAGTTCTTC. It yields the protein CSAGLAGSSYNEQFF.

This clonotype has ten or more counts. The chain carries TRBV7-2 and TRBJ2-7, with 9 positions matching TRBD1. The CDR3 covers 15 residues. CDR1 and CDR2 from the germline V gene are SGHTA and FQGNSA. The V gene end was trimmed by 4 bases and the J gene end by 4 bases; junction bases not matched to a gene: 8. The CDR3 sequence is CASSYIGQGRYEQYF. In DNA form, the CDR3 reads TGTGCCAGCAGCTACATAGGACAGGGGAGGTACGAGCAGTACTTC.

This clonotype was detected many times. This rearrangement joins TRBV7-2 to TRBJ2-7; D is unresolved. Germline CDR1 SGHTA, CDR2 FQGNSA. The CDR3 totals 14 residues. V shed 2 bases and J shed 1 base, with 9 bases lying between them. The CDR3: CASSLSHNSYEQYF. CDR3 DNA: TGTGCCAGCAGCTTATCGCACAATTCCTACGAGCAGTACTTC.

This clonotype was counted at least ten times. V is TRBV28 and J is TRBJ1-1, with D possibly TRBD1 on 5 matching bases. V was pared by 4 bases and J by 3 bases, with 15 bases between. The CDR3 has 15 amino acids. Germline lookup yields CDR1 MDHEN and CDR2 SYDVKM. The CDR3 here is CASSSPGGIYTEAFF. The CDR3 DNA reads TGTGCCAGCAGTTCGCCCGGGGGGATTTACACTGAAGCTTTCTTT.

This clonotype was detected ten times or more. The V gene is TRBV11-2, the J gene TRBJ1-2; perhaps TRBD1 as D (6 bases). Germline V lookup: CDR1 SGHAT, CDR2 FQNNGV. Trimming shortened V by 5 bases and J by 7 bases, and 20 bases separated the two germline ends. The CDR3 has 15 amino acids. The CDR3 bases are TGTGCCAGCAGCACCTCTCGTCGGGGGCTCGGTGGCTACACCTTC. Its protein product is CASSTSRRGLGGYTF.

Turning to this clonotype: This may be a read error: a much more frequent sequence differs by one nucleotide. This is likely a read error, given that the CDR3 carries no conserved phenylalanine or tryptophan at its end. The chain couples TRBV28 to TRBJ2-1; D is unresolved. There are 17 residues in the CDR3. Per germline, CDR1 MDHEN and CDR2 SYDVKM. With 7 bases removed from V and 0 bases from J, the gap between germline ends came to 19 bases. The CDR3 here is CASTKPFKTSSYNEQFS. The CDR3 DNA reads as TGTGCCAGCACGAAACCTTTTAAGACGAGCTCCTACAATGAGCAGTTCTCC.

This clonotype was counted a few times. The chain uses TRBV6-1 and TRBJ1-5; D is unresolved. Per the germline V gene, CDR1 is MNHNS and CDR2 is SASEGT. V was shortened by 0 bases and J by 0 bases, with 12 bases between the two germline ends. This CDR3 contains 17 residues. The CDR3 bases are TGTGCCAGCAGTGAAGCGGACGGAATTTATAGCAATCAGCCCCAGCATTTT. It translates to CASSEADGIYSNQPQHF.

This clonotype has a count of ten or more. The rearrangement links TRBV28 to TRBJ2-7, with 13 bases identical to TRBD2. The V gene end was trimmed by 5 bases and the J gene end by 6 bases; junction bases not matched to a gene: 10. Germline V gene sequence: CDR1 MDHEN, CDR2 SYDVKM. CDR3 length: 16 amino acids. The CDR3 DNA is TGTGCCAGCAGTCCGAGGACTAGCGGGAGCATCATCGAGCAGTACTTC. Translated: CASSPRTSGSIIEQYF.

In DNA, the CDR3 is TGTGCCAGCAGTATAGGACAGATTAATTCACCCCTCCACTTT. It codes for CASSIGQINSPLHF. The chain couples TRBV6-1 to TRBJ1-6, with a tentative D call TRBD1 (6 bases). V was pared by 5 bases and J by 6 bases, with 11 bases between. This CDR3 has 14 residues. Germline V gene lookup returns CDR1 MNHNS and CDR2 SASEGT.

This clonotype was seen a handful of times. This sequence joins TRBV28 and TRBJ1-2; possible D gene TRBD1, 6 bases. The CDR3 is made up of 14 amino acids. V was shortened by 7 bases and J by 6 bases, with 18 bases between the two germline ends. Germline values: CDR1 MDHEN, CDR2 SYDVKM. CDR3 amino acids: CASIPNPDRNGYTF. CDR3 nucleotides: TGTGCCAGCATCCCAAACCCAGACAGGAATGGCTACACCTTC.

This clonotype was detected many times. The rearrangement links TRBV30 to TRBJ1-1, with D uncertain. V dropped 2 bases and J dropped 7 bases, with 8 bases sitting between them. The CDR3 extends over 11 amino acids. Germline-derived CDR1 and CDR2 are GTSNPN and SVGIG (reference sequence). The CDR3 DNA reads as TGTGCCTGGAGTCCTTTAGATGAAGCTTTCTTT. It specifies CAWSPLDEAFF. Combining the CDR3 with reference TRBV30 and TRBJ1-1 gives the whole variable domain SQTIHQWPATLVQPVGSPLSLECTVEGTSNPNLYWYRQAAGRGLQLLFYSVGIGQISSEVPQNLSASRPQDRQFILSSKKLLLSDSGFYLCAWSPLDEAFFGQGTRLTVV.

V gene TRBV29-1 combines with J gene TRBJ2-2, with D perhaps TRBD2 (5 bases). Germline CDR1 and CDR2: SQVTM and ANQGSEA. CDR3 length: 12 residues. Trimming removed 1 base at V and 7 bases at J, with 7 bases between. The CDR3 coding sequence is TGCAGCGTTGAAGGGGAGTTCGGGGAGCTGTTTTTT. Protein product: CSVEGEFGELFF.

This clonotype appeared many times. V is TRBV2 and J is TRBJ2-1; a weak D match, TRBD2 (6 bases). The V and J ends lost 5 bases and 7 bases respectively, with 15 bases between them. Germline CDR1 is SNHLY and CDR2 is FYNNEI. CDR3 length equals 14 residues. Here the CDR3 DNA reads TGTGCCAGCAGTCCCTGGGACTCCTCGAATGAGCAGTTCTTC. Translating it yields CASSPWDSSNEQFF. The full variable domain, completed using reference TRBV2 and TRBJ2-1, is EPEVTQTPSHQVTQMGQEVILRCVPISNHLYFYWYRQILGQKVEFLVSFYNNEISEKSEIFDDQFSVERPDGSNFTLKIRSTKLEDSAMYFCASSPWDSSNEQFFGPGTRLTVL.

This clonotype was observed a single time. The chain links TRBV20-1 to TRBJ2-1, with TRBD2 identical over 13 bases. Looked up from germline, CDR1 is DFQATT and CDR2 is SNEGSKA (reference sequence). V dropped 5 bases and J dropped 4; count of bases not matched to a gene: 8. The CDR3 totals 16 residues. This chain's CDR3 is CSASGTSGKGYNEQFF. The CDR3 DNA sequence: TGCAGTGCTTCCGGGACTAGCGGGAAGGGATACAATGAGCAGTTCTTC.

This clonotype has more than one count but fewer than ten. A junction boundary mismatches the germline segment, possibly from a read error. The chain uses TRBV20-1 and TRBJ2-7; D call uncertain. Germline loops: CDR1 DFQATT, CDR2 SNEGSKA (reference sequence). The CDR3 runs to 12 residues. The CDR3 coding sequence is TGCAGTGCCCTTTTTACGGGTTACGGGCAGTACTTC. Protein: CSALFTGYGQYF.

This clonotype occurred a few times. The V call is TRBV27, the J call TRBJ2-1, with a weak D call TRBD2 (6 bases). The germline V gene has CDR1 MNHEY and CDR2 SMNVEV (reference sequence). Trimming left V 5 bases short and J 9 bases short, with 17 bases between. The CDR3 runs 14 residues. The CDR3 nucleotides are TGTGCCAGCAGTAGAGGGACTGGCCCCGGTGAGCAGTTCTTC. Translating it yields CASSRGTGPGEQFF.

This chain uses TRBV2 with TRBJ2-3; 15 nucleotides agree with TRBD2. The CDR3 is made up of 16 amino acids. The germline V gene has CDR1 SNHLY and CDR2 FYNNEI. The ends lost 9 bases at V and 0 bases at J; junction bases unmatched: 4. The CDR3 protein is CARGLAGGYSTDTQYF. The CDR3 nucleotides read TGTGCCAGGGGACTAGCGGGAGGTTATAGCACAGATACGCAGTATTTT.